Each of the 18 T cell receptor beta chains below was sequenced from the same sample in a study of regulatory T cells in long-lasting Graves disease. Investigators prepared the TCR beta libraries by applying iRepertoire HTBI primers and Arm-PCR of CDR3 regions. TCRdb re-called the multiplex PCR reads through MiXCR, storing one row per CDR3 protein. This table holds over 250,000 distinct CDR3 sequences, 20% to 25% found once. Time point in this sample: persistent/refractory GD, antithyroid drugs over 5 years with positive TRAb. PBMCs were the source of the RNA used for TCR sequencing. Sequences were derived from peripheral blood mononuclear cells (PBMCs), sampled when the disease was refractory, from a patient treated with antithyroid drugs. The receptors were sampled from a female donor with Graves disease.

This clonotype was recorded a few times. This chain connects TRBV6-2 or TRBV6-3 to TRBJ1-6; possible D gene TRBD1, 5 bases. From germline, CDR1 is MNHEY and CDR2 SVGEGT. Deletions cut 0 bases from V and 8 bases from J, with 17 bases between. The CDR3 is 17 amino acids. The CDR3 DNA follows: TGTGCCAGCAGTTACTCCCAGGGTAGGGGCACCCATTCACCCCTCCACTTT. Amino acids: CASSYSQGRGTHSPLHF.

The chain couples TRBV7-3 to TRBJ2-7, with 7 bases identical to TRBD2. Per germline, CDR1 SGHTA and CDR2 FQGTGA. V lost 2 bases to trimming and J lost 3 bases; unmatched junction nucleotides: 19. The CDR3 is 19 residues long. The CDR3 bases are TGTGCCAGCAGCTTACCCCCCCCTTTATTAGCGGGTCCACTCTACGAGCAGTACTTC. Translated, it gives CASSLPPPLLAGPLYEQYF.

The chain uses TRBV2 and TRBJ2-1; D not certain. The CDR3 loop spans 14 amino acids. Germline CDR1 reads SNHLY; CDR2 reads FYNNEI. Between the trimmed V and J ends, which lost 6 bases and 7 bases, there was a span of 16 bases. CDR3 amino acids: CASSQGRRANEQFF. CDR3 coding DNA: TGTGCCAGCAGCCAAGGTCGAAGGGCGAATGAGCAGTTCTTC.

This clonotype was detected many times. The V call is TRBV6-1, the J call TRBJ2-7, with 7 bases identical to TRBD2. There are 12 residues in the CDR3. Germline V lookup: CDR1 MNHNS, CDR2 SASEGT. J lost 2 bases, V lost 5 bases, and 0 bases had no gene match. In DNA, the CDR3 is TGTGCCAGCAGTCGGGGGGCCTACGAGCAGTACTTC. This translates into CASSRGAYEQYF.

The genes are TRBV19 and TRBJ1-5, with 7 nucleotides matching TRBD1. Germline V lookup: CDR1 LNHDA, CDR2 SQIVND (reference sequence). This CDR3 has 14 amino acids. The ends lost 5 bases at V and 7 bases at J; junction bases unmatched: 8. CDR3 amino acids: CASSPQGIFQPQHF. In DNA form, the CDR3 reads TGTGCCAGTAGTCCACAGGGGATATTCCAGCCCCAGCATTTT.

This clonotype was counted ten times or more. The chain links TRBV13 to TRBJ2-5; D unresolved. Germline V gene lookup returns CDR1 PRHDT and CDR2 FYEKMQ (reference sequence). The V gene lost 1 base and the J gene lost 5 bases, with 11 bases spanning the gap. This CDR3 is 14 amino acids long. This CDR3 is CASSLAVLEETQYF. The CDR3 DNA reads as TGTGCCAGCAGCTTAGCGGTCCTAGAGGAGACCCAGTACTTC.

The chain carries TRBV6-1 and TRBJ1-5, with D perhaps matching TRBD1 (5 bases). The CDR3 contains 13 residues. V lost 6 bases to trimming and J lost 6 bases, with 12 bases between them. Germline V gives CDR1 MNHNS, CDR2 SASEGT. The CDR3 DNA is TGTGCCAGCAGGCAGGGAAGGGGTCAGCCCCAGCATTTT. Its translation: CASRQGRGQPQHF.

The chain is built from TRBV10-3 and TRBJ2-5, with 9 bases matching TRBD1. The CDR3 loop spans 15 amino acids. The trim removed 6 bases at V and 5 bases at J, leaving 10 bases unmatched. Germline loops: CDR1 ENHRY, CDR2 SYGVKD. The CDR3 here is CAIRGTGGLSETQYF. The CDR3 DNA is TGTGCCATCAGGGGAACAGGGGGCTTATCGGAGACCCAGTACTTC.

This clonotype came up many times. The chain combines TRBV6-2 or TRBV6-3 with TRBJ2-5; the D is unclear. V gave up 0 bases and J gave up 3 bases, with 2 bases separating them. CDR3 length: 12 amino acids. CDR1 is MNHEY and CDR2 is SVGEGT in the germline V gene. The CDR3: CASSYSKETQYF. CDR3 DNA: TGTGCCAGCAGTTACTCGAAAGAGACCCAGTACTTC.

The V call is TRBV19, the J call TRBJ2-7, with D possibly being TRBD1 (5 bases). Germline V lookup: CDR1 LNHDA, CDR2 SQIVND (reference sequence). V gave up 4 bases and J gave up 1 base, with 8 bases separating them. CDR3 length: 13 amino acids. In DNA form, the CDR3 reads TGTGCCAGTAGTACCCGACAGTCCTACGAGCAGTACTTC. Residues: CASSTRQSYEQYF.

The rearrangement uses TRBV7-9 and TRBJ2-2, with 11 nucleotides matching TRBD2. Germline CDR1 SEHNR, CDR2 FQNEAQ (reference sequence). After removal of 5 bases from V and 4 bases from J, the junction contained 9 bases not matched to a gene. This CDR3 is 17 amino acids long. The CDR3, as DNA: TGTGCCAGCAGCCCGAAGCGTAGCGGGAGGGCCACCGGGGAGCTGTTTTTT. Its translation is CASSPKRSGRATGELFF.

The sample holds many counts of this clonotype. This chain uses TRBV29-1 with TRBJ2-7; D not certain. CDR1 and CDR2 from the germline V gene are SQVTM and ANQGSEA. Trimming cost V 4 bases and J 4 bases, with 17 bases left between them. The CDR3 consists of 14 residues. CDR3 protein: CSVVVYGLEYEQYF. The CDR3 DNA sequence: TGCAGCGTTGTAGTATATGGCCTAGAGTACGAGCAGTACTTC.

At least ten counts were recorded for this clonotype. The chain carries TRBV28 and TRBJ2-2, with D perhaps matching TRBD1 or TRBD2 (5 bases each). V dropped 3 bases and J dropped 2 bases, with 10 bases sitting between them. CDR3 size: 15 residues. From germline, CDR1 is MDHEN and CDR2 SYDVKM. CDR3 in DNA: TGTGCCAGCAGTTTGCCGGGGCTAAACACCGGGGAGCTGTTTTTT. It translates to CASSLPGLNTGELFF.

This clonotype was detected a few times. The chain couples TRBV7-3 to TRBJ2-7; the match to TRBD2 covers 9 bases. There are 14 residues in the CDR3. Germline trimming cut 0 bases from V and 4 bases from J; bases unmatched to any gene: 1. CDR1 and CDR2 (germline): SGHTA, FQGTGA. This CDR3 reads CASSLTAGGYEQYF. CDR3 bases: TGTGCCAGCAGCTTAACAGCGGGAGGTTACGAGCAGTACTTC.

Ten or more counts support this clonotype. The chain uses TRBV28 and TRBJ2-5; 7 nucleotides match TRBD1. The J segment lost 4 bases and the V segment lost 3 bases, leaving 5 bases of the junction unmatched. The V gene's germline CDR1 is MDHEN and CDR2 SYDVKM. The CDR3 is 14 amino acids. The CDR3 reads CASSFGDSIETQYF. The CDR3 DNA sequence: TGTGCCAGCAGTTTCGGGGACAGTATAGAGACCCAGTACTTC.

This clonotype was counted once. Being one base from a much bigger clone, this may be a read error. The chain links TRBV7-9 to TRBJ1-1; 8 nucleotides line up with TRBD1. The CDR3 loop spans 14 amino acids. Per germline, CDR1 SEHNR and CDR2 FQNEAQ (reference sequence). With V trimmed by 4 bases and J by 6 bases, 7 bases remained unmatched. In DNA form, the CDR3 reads TGTGCCAGCAGCTCTTCAGGGGGCGTCGCTGAAGCTTTCTTT. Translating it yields CASSSSGGVAEAFF. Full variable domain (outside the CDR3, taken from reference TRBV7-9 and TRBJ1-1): DTGVSQNPRHKITKRGQNVTFRCDPISEHNRLYWYRQTLGQGPEFLTYFQNEAQLEKSRLLSDRFSAERPKGSFSTLEIQRTEQGDSAMYLCASSSSGGVAEAFFGQGTRLTVV.

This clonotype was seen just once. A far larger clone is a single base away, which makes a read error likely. The CDR3 sequence: CASSFGPGQGKGFWYEQYF. CDR3 DNA sequence: TGTGCCAGCAGCTTTGGACCGGGACAGGGAAAAGGGTTTTGGTACGAGCAGTACTTC. The chain is built from TRBV7-2 and TRBJ2-7; the match to TRBD1 covers 9 bases. CDR1 is SGHTA, CDR2 FQGNSA, per germline. CDR3 length: 19 residues. Trimming cost V 3 bases and J 4 bases; bases outside gene matches: 19.

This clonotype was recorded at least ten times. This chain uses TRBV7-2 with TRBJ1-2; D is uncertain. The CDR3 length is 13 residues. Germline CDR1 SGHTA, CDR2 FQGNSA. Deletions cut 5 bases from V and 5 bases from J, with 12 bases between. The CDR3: CASSLGGRYGYTF. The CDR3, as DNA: TGTGCCAGCAGCCTTGGCGGGAGATATGGCTACACCTTC. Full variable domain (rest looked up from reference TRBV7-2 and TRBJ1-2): GAGVSQSPSNKVTEKGKDVELRCDPISGHTALYWYRQSLGQGLEFLIYFQGNSAPDKSGLPSDRFSAERTGGSVSTLTIQRTQQEDSAVYLCASSLGGRYGYTFGSGTRLTVV.